This T cell receptor beta chain was sequenced for a study of beta chain features in type 1 diabetes. Study overall: Cell yields, age and gender were similar between patients and healthy donors. General observations from the study: Junctions at VDJ sites from type 1 diabetes patients had fewer insertions and more deletions. Researchers could not determine here whether HLA type influences TCRB rearrangement. TCRB CDR3s were moderately but significantly shorter in Type 1 diabetes patients in all four CD4+ subsets.

The table lists this clone with a few counts. As yet, its antigen is unknown. The authors reverse transcribed all of the isolated RNA, so sequencing captured expressed TCRB transcripts. Produced via immunoSEQ multiplex PCR; TCRdb's table is partial and in-frame only. This sample has some 660,000 clones, with more than 12% found just once. The authors took one heparinised blood draw, averaging about 110 mL, from each donor. From germline, CDR1 is SEHNR and CDR2 FQNEAQ (reference sequence). The CDR3 has 13 residues. The V gene lost 5 bases and the J gene lost 4 bases, with 10 bases spanning the gap. J is TRBJ2-3 and V is TRBV7-9; D possibly corresponds to TRBD2 (5 bases). Specimen: naive CD4+ T cells from blood. This clonotype originated in a man younger than 30 with type 1 diabetes. In DNA form, the CDR3 reads TGTGCCAGCAGCCCGCGGGCCTCAGATACGCAGTATTTT. This codes for CASSPRASDTQYF.